These 15 T cell receptor beta chains came from one sample sequenced in a study of control samples from healthy donors and cancer patients. Method: immunoSEQ multiplex PCR; TCRdb's copy keeps in-frame clones and lacks some. Of hundreds of thousands of clones in the sample, around 90% were seen once. The specimen was PBMCs. These TCRs come from a man aged 40-55 years with head and neck cancer.

This chain links TRBV18 with TRBJ1-1; TRBD1 agrees at 7 bases. V shed 6 bases and J 6 bases; nucleotides not matched to a gene: 7. The CDR3 is 13 amino acids. The V gene's germline CDR1 is KGHSH and CDR2 LQKENI. The CDR3 sequence: CASSLPGQPEAFF. CDR3 bases: TGTGCCAGCTCGCTTCCGGGACAGCCTGAAGCTTTCTTT. Using reference TRBV18 and TRBJ1-1 for the parts outside the CDR3, the full variable domain is NAGVMQNPRHLVRRRGQEARLRCSPMKGHSHVYWYRQLPEEGLKFMVYLQKENIIDESGMPKERFSAEFPKEGPSILRIQQVVRGDSAAYFCASSLPGQPEAFFGQGTRLTVV.

CDR3: CASSLNGDEAFF. CDR3 DNA sequence: TGCGCCAGCAGCTTGAACGGCGACGAAGCTTTCTTT. The genes are TRBV5-1 and TRBJ1-1; D uncertain. CDR1 and CDR2 (germline): SGHRS, YFSETQ. The V and J ends lost 1 base and 8 bases respectively, with 9 bases between them. The CDR3 extends over 12 amino acids.

The chain recombines TRBV6-5 with TRBJ1-6; TRBD1 is a possible D gene (5 bases). V was shortened by 5 bases and J by 7 bases, with 12 bases between the two germline ends. Germline CDR1 is MNHEY and CDR2 is SVGAGI. The length of the CDR3 is 14 residues. CDR3: CASSKEGLNSPLHF. The DNA for the CDR3 is TGTGCCAGCAGTAAGGAGGGGCTAAATTCACCCCTCCACTTT.

V and J are TRBV7-3 and TRBJ1-1; D is ambiguous. The CDR3 length is 15 residues. Germline V gene data show CDR1 as SGHTA and CDR2 as FQGTGA. V dropped 2 bases and J dropped 5 bases, with 15 bases sitting between them. The CDR3 DNA is TGTGCCAGCAGCTTATCTCGACGGGAACGTACTGAAGCTTTCTTT. Encoded protein: CASSLSRRERTEAFF.

This clone was picked up one time. This rearrangement joins TRBV5-1 to TRBJ2-7; 7 positions match TRBD2. The V and J ends lost 0 bases and 0 bases, in that order; junction bases with no gene match: 6. The germline V gene has CDR1 SGHRS and CDR2 YFSETQ. This CDR3 region has 16 residues. The CDR3 spells CASSLVLAVSSYEQYF. The CDR3 DNA reads as TGCGCCAGCAGCTTGGTCCTAGCGGTAAGCTCCTACGAGCAGTACTTC.

V usage is TRBV28 and J usage is TRBJ2-1, with a tentative D call TRBD1 (6 bases). Germline CDR1 and CDR2: MDHEN and SYDVKM. The CDR3 consists of 13 residues. CDR3 DNA sequence: TGTGCGGAGCAGGGGTCAAATACAGTTGAGCAGTTCTTC. Translating gives CAEQGSNTVEQFF. Filled out from reference TRBV28 and TRBJ2-1, the complete variable domain reads DVKVTQSSRYLVKRTGEKVFLECVQDMDHENMFWYRQDPGLGLRLIYFSYDVKMKEKGDIPEGYSVSREKKERFSLILESASTNQTSMYLCAEQGSNTVEQFFGPGTRLTVL.

The rearrangement joins TRBV9 to TRBJ2-7, with D perhaps TRBD1 (7 bases). Trimming left V 2 bases short and J 3 bases short, with 12 bases between. CDR1 and CDR2 from the germline V gene are SGDLS and YYNGEE. The CDR3 sequence is 14 residues long. The CDR3 protein is CASSVQGGGYEQYF. Here the CDR3 DNA reads TGTGCCAGCAGCGTTCAGGGGGGCGGCTACGAGCAGTACTTC. Drawing the rest from reference TRBV9 and TRBJ2-7, the complete variable domain is DSGVTQTPKHLITATGQRVTLRCSPRSGDLSVYWYQQSLDQGLQFLIQYYNGEERAKGNILERFSAQQFPDLHSELNLSSLELGDSALYFCASSVQGGGYEQYFGPGTRLTVT.

The chain joins TRBV5-1 to TRBJ2-1, with 7 bases aligning to TRBD2. Per germline, CDR1 SGHRS and CDR2 YFSETQ. V lost 3 bases and J lost 8; bases outside the gene matches: 8. The CDR3 spans 14 residues. The CDR3 loop is CASSSLGEGYEQFF. The CDR3 DNA is TGCGCCAGCAGCTCTTTGGGGGAGGGCTATGAGCAGTTCTTC.

The chain couples TRBV28 to TRBJ2-7; D gene ambiguous. This CDR3 has 13 amino acids. Trimming shortened V by 6 bases and J by 2 bases, and 11 bases separated the two germline ends. Germline CDR1 is MDHEN and CDR2 is SYDVKM. CDR3 loop: CASSLHGTYEQYF. CDR3 DNA: TGTGCCAGCAGCTTGCACGGAACCTACGAGCAGTACTTC.

This clone has just one count. The rearrangement joins TRBV18 to TRBJ2-7; D may be TRBD2 (7 bases). CDR1 is KGHSH and CDR2 is LQKENI in the germline V gene. V lost 8 bases and J lost 7, with 24 bases in between. The CDR3 sequence is 15 residues long. CDR3 sequence: CASAPSLLGGEEQYF. The CDR3 DNA reads TGTGCCAGCGCCCCCTCGCTACTAGGGGGGGAGGAGCAGTACTTC.

This chain joins TRBV19 and TRBJ2-3; TRBD2 is a possible D gene (5 bases). There are 14 residues in the CDR3. Deletions cut 1 base from V and 3 bases from J, with 8 bases between. Germline assignment: CDR1 LNHDA and CDR2 SQIVND (reference sequence). For the CDR3, the DNA is TGTGCCAGTAGTATAGGTACGGGGACAGATACGCAGTATTTT. Encoded protein: CASSIGTGTDTQYF.

The chain couples TRBV6-5 to TRBJ2-7; 10 positions agree with TRBD1. V trimming: 7 bases; J trimming: 6 bases; junction bases outside the gene matches: 12. This CDR3 has 15 amino acids. Germline CDR1 reads MNHEY; CDR2 reads SVGAGI. The CDR3 spells CASTNSGQGRSEQYF. The CDR3, as DNA: TGTGCCAGCACCAATTCGGGACAGGGGCGTTCCGAGCAGTACTTC.

The chain links TRBV28 to TRBJ1-5; TRBD1 agrees at 7 bases. CDR3 length: 17 amino acids. Germline CDR1 and CDR2: MDHEN and SYDVKM. The trim removed 4 bases at V and 4 bases at J, leaving 13 bases unmatched. As DNA, the CDR3 is TGTGCCAGCAGTTACCTCCGGGACAGATTTTCTAATCAGCCCCAGCATTTT. Protein sequence: CASSYLRDRFSNQPQHF.

The chain has TRBV4-1 and TRBJ2-1, with no clear D. The CDR3 is made up of 12 amino acids. Germline lookup yields CDR1 MGHRA and CDR2 YSYEKL. V was cut by 1 base and J by 9 bases, with 7 bases left in between. For the CDR3, the DNA is TGCGCCAGCAGCCAAGGTCCTGGTGAGCAGTTCTTC. Its translation: CASSQGPGEQFF.

The chain combines TRBV9 with TRBJ2-1, with 9 bases identical to TRBD2. The CDR3 totals 16 residues. V lost 0 bases to trimming and J lost 3 bases; unmatched junction nucleotides: 4. Germline CDR1 SGDLS, CDR2 YYNGEE. The chain's CDR3 is CASSVDGAGGYNEQFF. The CDR3 bases are TGTGCCAGCAGCGTAGACGGAGCGGGAGGCTACAATGAGCAGTTCTTC.